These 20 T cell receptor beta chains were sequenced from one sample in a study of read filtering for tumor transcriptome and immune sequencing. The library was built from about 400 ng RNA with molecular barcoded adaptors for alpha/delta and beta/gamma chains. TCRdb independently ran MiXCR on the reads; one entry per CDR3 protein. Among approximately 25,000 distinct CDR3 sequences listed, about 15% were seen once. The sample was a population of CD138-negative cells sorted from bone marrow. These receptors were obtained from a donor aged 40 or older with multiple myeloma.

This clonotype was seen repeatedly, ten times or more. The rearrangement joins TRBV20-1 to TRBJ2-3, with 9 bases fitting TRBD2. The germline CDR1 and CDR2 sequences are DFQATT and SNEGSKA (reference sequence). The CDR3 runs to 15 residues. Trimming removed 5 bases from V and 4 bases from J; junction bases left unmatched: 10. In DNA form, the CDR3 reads TGCAGTGCTTGCCACCGCGGGAGGGCCTCAGATACGCAGTATTTT. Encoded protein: CSACHRGRASDTQYF.

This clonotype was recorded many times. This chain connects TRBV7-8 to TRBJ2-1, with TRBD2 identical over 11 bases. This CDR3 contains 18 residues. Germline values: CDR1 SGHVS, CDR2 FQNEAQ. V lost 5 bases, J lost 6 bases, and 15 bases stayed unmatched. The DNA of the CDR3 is TGTGCCAGCAGCCACCGCCAATCACTAGCGGGAGTGAGCAATGAGCAGTTCTTC. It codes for CASSHRQSLAGVSNEQFF.

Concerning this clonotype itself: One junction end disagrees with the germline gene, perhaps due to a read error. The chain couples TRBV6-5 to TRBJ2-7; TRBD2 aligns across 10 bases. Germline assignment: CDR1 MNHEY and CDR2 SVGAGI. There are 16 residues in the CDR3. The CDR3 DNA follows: TGCGCCAGCAGTTGCTCTTCTAGCGGGAGTACCTACGAGCAGTACTTC. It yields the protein CASSCSSSGSTYEQYF.

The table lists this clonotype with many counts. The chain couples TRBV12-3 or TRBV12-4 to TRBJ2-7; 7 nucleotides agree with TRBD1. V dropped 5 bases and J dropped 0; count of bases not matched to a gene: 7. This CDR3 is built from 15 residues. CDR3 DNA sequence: TGTGCCAGCAGTCTTAGACAGGGCAGCTCCTACGAGCAGTACTTC. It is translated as CASSLRQGSSYEQYF.

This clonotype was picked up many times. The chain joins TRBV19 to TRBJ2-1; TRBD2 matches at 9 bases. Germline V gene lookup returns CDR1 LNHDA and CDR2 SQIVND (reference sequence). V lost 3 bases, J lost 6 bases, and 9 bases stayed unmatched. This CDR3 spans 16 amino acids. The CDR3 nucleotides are TGTGCCAGTAGTATGTTGAGCGGGAGGCAAATCAATGAGCAGTTCTTC. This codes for CASSMLSGRQINEQFF.

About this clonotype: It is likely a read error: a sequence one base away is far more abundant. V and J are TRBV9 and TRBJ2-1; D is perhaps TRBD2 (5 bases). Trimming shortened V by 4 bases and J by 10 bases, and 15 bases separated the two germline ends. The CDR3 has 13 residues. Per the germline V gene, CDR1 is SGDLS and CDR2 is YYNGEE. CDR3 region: CASSLALRSEQFF. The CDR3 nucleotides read TGTGCCAGCAGCCTAGCTTTGCGGTCCGAGCAGTTCTTC.

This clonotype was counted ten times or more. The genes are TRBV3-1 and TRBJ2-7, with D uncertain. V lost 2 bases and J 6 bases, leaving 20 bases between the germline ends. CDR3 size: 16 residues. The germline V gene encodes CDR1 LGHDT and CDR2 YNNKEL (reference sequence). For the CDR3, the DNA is TGTGCCAGCAGCCAATCTCCAGAAGCCCCTGGGCGCGAGCAGTACTTC. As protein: CASSQSPEAPGREQYF.

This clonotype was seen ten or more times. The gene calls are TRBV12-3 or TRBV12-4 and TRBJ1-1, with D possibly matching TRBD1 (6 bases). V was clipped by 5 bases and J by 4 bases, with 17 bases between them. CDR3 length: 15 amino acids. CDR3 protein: CASSLIQGSATEAFF. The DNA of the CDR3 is TGTGCCAGCAGTCTAATACAGGGATCGGCCACTGAAGCTTTCTTT.

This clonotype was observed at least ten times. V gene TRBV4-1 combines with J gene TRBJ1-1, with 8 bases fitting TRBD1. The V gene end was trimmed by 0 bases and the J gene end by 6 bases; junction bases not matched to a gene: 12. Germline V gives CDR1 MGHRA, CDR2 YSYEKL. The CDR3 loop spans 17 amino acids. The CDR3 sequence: CASSQDPAADRDPEAFF. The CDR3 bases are TGCGCCAGCAGCCAAGATCCGGCCGCGGACAGGGACCCTGAAGCTTTCTTT.

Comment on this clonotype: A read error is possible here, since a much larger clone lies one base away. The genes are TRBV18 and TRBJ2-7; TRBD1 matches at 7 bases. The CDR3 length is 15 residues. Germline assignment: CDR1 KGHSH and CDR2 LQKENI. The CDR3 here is CASSPPGGASYEQCF. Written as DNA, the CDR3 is TGTGCCAGCTCACCACCAGGGGGCGCATCCTACGAGCAGTGCTTC.

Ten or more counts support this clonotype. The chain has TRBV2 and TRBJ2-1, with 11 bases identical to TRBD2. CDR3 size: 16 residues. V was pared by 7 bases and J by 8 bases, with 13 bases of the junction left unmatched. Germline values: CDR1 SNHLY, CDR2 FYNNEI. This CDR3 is CASTTLSGRAGDEQFF. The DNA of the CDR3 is TGTGCCAGCACCACCCTTAGCGGGAGGGCCGGGGATGAGCAGTTCTTC.

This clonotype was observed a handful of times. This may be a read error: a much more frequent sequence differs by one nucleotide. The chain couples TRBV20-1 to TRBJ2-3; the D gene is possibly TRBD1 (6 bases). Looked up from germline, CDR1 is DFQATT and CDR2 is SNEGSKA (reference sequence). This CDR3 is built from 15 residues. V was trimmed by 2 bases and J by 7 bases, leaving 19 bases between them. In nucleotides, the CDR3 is TGCAGTGCTAGAAGAAACAGGCAGGGGCTGTATACGCAGTATTTT. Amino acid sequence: CSARRNRQGLYTQYF.

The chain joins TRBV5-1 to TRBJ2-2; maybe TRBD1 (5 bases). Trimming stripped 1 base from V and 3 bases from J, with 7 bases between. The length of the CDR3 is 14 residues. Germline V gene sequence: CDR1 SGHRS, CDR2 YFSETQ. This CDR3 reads CASSLSRDTGELFF. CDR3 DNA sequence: TGCGCCAGCAGCTTGAGCAGGGACACCGGGGAGCTGTTTTTT. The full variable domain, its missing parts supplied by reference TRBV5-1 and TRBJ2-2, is KAGVTQTPRYLIKTRGQQVTLSCSPISGHRSVSWYQQTPGQGLQFLFEYFSETQRNKGNFPGRFSGRQFSNSRSEMNVSTLELGDSALYLCASSLSRDTGELFFGEGSRLTVL.

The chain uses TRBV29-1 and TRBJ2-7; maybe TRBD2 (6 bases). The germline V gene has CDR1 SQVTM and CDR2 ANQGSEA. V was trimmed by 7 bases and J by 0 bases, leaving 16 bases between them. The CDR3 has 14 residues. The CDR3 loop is CSALSSSGSYEQYF. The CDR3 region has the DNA TGCAGCGCACTTTCAAGTAGCGGCTCCTACGAGCAGTACTTC.

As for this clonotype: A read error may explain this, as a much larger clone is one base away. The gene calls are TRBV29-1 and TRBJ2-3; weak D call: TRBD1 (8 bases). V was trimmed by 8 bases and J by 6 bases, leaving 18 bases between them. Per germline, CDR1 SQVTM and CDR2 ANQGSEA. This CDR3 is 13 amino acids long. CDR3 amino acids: CSNFGQGGDTQYF. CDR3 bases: TGCAGCAACTTCGGACAGGGAGGGGATACGCAGTATTTT.

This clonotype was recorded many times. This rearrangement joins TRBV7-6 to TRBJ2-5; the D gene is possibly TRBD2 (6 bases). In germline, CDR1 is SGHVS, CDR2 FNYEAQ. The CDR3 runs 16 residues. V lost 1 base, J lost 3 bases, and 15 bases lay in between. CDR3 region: CASSLDFRGGKETQYF. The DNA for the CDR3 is TGTGCCAGCAGCTTAGATTTCCGAGGCGGGAAAGAGACCCAGTACTTC.

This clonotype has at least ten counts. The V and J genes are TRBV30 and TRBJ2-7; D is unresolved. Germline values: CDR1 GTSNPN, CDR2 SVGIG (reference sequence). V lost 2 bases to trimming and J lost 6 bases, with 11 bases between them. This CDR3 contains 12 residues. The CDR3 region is CAWSINRGEQYF. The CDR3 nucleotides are TGTGCCTGGAGTATCAATAGAGGCGAGCAGTACTTC.

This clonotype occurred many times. The CDR3 coding sequence is TGCGCCAGCAGCCAAGAAGGGGGCCAGGGTCCCTTCTCCTACGAGCAGTACTTC. This sequence encodes CASSQEGGQGPFSYEQYF. The rearrangement links TRBV4-1 to TRBJ2-7, with TRBD1 identical over 7 bases. This CDR3 is 18 amino acids long. Germline trimming cut 0 bases from V and 0 bases from J; bases unmatched to any gene: 11. Germline V gene data show CDR1 as MGHRA and CDR2 as YSYEKL.

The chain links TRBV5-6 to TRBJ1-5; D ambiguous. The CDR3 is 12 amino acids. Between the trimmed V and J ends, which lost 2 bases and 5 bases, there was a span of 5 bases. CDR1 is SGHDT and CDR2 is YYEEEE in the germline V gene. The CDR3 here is CASSFLHQPQHF. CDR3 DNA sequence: TGTGCCAGCAGCTTCCTTCATCAGCCCCAGCATTTT. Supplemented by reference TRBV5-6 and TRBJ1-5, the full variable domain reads DAGVTQSPTHLIKTRGQQVTLRCSPKSGHDTVSWYQQALGQGPQFIFQYYEEEERQRGNFPDRFSGHQFPNYSSELNVNALLLGDSALYLCASSFLHQPQHFGDGTRLSIL.

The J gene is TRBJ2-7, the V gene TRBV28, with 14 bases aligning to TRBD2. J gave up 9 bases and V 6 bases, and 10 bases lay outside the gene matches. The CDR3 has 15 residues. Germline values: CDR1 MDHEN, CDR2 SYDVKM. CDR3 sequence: CASSPGTSGSRPQYF. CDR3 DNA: TGTGCCAGCAGCCCCGGGACTAGCGGGAGTAGACCGCAGTACTTC.